Listed below are T cell receptor beta chains from one sample, sequenced in a study of blood T cell repertoires in COVID-19. TCRdb's copy holds only in-frame clones and misses some; the assay was immunoSEQ multiplex PCR. This table holds roughly 410,000 clones, about 91% found once. The sequenced sample consisted of peripheral blood. All receptors derive from a woman aged 40 to 49 with COVID-19, enrolled during active disease. CDR3s include the opening cysteine and the closing phenylalanine or tryptophan. The size field is filled for only some rows; it gives once, few, many or a size class.

J: TRBJ1-5; size: -; V: TRBV7-8; length: 16; CDR3: CASSLTGTGYNQPQHF
J: TRBJ1-5; size: -; V: TRBV12-3/TRBV12-4; length: 13; CDR3: CASSLAGVQPQHF
J: TRBJ2-2; size: once; V: TRBV6-2/TRBV6-3; length: 16; CDR3: CASSFNRGTNTGELFF
J: TRBJ1-2; size: -; V: TRBV19; length: 12; CDR3: CASRQSNYGYTF
J: TRBJ1-2; size: once; V: TRBV6-5; length: 15; CDR3: CASSYRGQGVGGYTF
J: TRBJ2-1; size: -; V: TRBV28; length: 15; CDR3: CASSLAGGNFNEQFF
J: TRBJ2-2; size: -; V: TRBV5-1; length: 15; CDR3: CASSLGTGETGELFF
J: TRBJ1-3; size: -; V: TRBV12-3/TRBV12-4; length: 13; CDR3: CASSFPGFSTIYF
J: TRBJ1-6; size: -; V: TRBV6-5; length: 15; CDR3: CAINATGRHNSPLHF
J: TRBJ1-1; size: -; V: TRBV28; length: 16; CDR3: CASPKRGAQGSTEAFF
J: TRBJ1-5; size: -; V: TRBV6-5; length: 15; CDR3: CASRDRTGGFQPQHF
J: TRBJ1-1; size: -; V: TRBV11-3; length: 14; CDR3: CASSLDGVNTEAFF
J: TRBJ2-2; size: -; V: TRBV18; length: 15; CDR3: CASSQDLLGTGELFF
J: TRBJ1-1; size: -; V: TRBV7-2; length: 14; CDR3: CASSPGQLVTEAFF
J: TRBJ1-2; size: -; V: TRBV7-3; length: 12; CDR3: CASSDRSGGYTF
J: TRBJ1-3; size: -; V: TRBV10-2; length: 13; CDR3: CASSERSGNTIYF
J: TRBJ2-1; size: -; V: TRBV4-3; length: 15; CDR3: CASSQDPLHSNEQFF
J: TRBJ1-6; size: once; V: TRBV3-1/TRBV3-2; length: 15; CDR3: CASSQMGSGLSPLHF
J: TRBJ2-7; size: -; V: TRBV3-1/TRBV3-2; length: 16; CDR3: CASSQDKPWTGYEQYF
J: TRBJ1-1; size: -; V: TRBV7-9; length: 10; CDR3: CAGEDTEAFF
J: TRBJ2-7; size: once; V: TRBV28; length: 15; CDR3: CASTLGAGGGYEQYF
J: TRBJ2-5; size: -; V: TRBV10-3; length: 14; CDR3: CATQAWSSAETQYF
J: TRBJ2-7; size: -; V: TRBV30; length: 15; CDR3: CAWSNPGLSSYEQYF
J: TRBJ1-4; size: -; V: TRBV19; length: 13; CDR3: CASSIGQGEKLFF
J: TRBJ2-7; size: -; V: TRBV6-6; length: 16; CDR3: CASSPGGTSGTYEQYF
J: TRBJ2-7; size: once; V: TRBV13; length: 16; CDR3: CASSSRTGRASYEQYF
J: TRBJ2-3; size: -; V: TRBV5-4; length: 16; CDR3: CASSLGKAGRTDTQYF
J: TRBJ2-1; size: -; V: TRBV6-2/TRBV6-3; length: 15; CDR3: CASSGAGGPYNEQFF
J: TRBJ1-6; size: -; V: TRBV10-3; length: 14; CDR3: CAISASIGDSPLHF
J: TRBJ1-1; size: -; V: TRBV6-4; length: 15; CDR3: CASSRTGQGNTEAFF
J: TRBJ1-1; size: -; V: TRBV29-1; length: 12; CDR3: CSVVRGFAEAFF
J: TRBJ2-1; size: -; V: TRBV7-2; length: 14; CDR3: CASSTRTVSPEQFF